Each of the 18 T cell receptor beta chains below was sequenced from the same sample in a study of Ad26.COV2.S vaccination and SARS-CoV-2 variants. Profiling relied on immunoSEQ multiplex PCR, and the TCRdb table lists in-frame clones only, not all of them. The sample has more than 350,000 clones; approximately 92% are singletons. This sample's treatment: some 19 received Ad26.COV2.S at low or high dose, single or two shots; 5 received placebo; per-sample allocation not given. Sample collection was performed on day 63 after the first vaccine or placebo injection. The specimen comprised peripheral blood, sampled in a trial of Ad26.COV2.S vaccine versus placebo. The receptors originated from a person aged 18-60 years who received the Ad26.COV2.S COVID-19 vaccine or a placebo.

CDR3 DNA: TGTGCTAGTGGTTTTTACAGGATTACCTCCCTGTACTATGGCTACACCTTC. This translates into CASGFYRITSLYYGYTF. The chain uses TRBV12-5 and TRBJ1-2; D perhaps matches TRBD1 (5 bases). There are 17 residues in the CDR3. The germline V gene has CDR1 LGHNT and CDR2 FRNRAP. V was clipped by 3 bases and J by 3 bases, with 20 bases between them.

The V call is TRBV7-9, the J call TRBJ2-1, with 8 bases matching TRBD1. The CDR3 covers 14 residues. Germline V gene data show CDR1 as SEHNR and CDR2 as FQNEAQ (reference sequence). V shed 6 bases, J shed 12 bases, and the junction held 13 bases outside the gene matches. The CDR3 spells CASRKQGVGEGQFF. CDR3 in DNA: TGTGCCAGCAGGAAACAGGGGGTGGGTGAAGGGCAGTTCTTC.

The rearrangement joins TRBV5-4 to TRBJ1-1, with D tentatively TRBD1 (5 bases). The CDR3 sequence is 16 residues long. The V and J ends lost 4 bases and 4 bases respectively, with 20 bases between them. Germline CDR1 and CDR2: SGHNT and YYREEE (reference sequence). The CDR3 DNA follows: TGTGCCAGCAGCCCAGAACCGGGACCTTTATCCACTGAAGCTTTCTTT. Translating gives CASSPEPGPLSTEAFF.

The J gene is TRBJ1-4, the V gene TRBV27, with no clear D. The V gene lost 3 bases and the J gene lost 4 bases, with 9 bases spanning the gap. The CDR3 covers 14 residues. CDR1 and CDR2 (germline): MNHEY, SMNVEV (reference sequence). CDR3: CASSFRGINEKLFF. CDR3 bases: TGTGCCAGCAGTTTTCGGGGTATTAATGAAAAACTGTTTTTT.

This chain uses TRBV10-3 with TRBJ1-2; the D is unclear. V was clipped by 3 bases and J by 6 bases, with 8 bases between them. Germline CDR1 reads ENHRY; CDR2 reads SYGVKD. The CDR3 covers 12 residues. The CDR3 bases are TGTGCCATCAGTGAAGGAGGGAATGGCTACACCTTC. It specifies CAISEGGNGYTF.

The rearrangement uses TRBV6-1 and TRBJ2-7, with D possibly being TRBD1 (6 bases). V lost 2 bases to trimming and J lost 3 bases, with 14 bases between them. This CDR3 has 15 amino acids. Per the germline V gene, CDR1 is MNHNS and CDR2 is SASEGT. CDR3 coding DNA: TGTGCCAGCAGTGAAAGGAGGACAGTAGGCTACGAGCAGTACTTC. It encodes CASSERRTVGYEQYF.

This chain joins TRBV5-8 and TRBJ1-5; possible D gene TRBD1, 5 bases. Looked up from germline, CDR1 is SGHTS and CDR2 is YDEGEE. V lost 4 bases and J lost 6, with 20 bases in between. The CDR3 spans 16 residues. The CDR3 bases are TGTGCCAGCAGCCTTGATCAGGGAGTAAGAGGTCAGCCCCAGCATTTT. Translated, it gives CASSLDQGVRGQPQHF.

The chain recombines TRBV3-1 (or the pseudogene TRBV3-2) with TRBJ2-1, with TRBD2 matching over 9 bases. J lost 8 bases, V lost 8 bases, and 10 bases had no gene match. CDR1 and CDR2 from the germline V gene are LGHDT and YNNKEL (reference sequence). The CDR3 loop spans 14 amino acids. DNA for the CDR3: TGTGCCAGCCGGGGGGCTAGCGGGATTCATGAGCAGTTCTTC. Encoded protein: CASRGASGIHEQFF.

This clone has only a few counts. The chain has TRBV7-6 and TRBJ2-7; D not resolved. The CDR3 contains 16 residues. The V end lost 1 base, the J end lost 0 bases, and 13 bases lay between the germline ends. Per the germline V gene, CDR1 is SGHVS and CDR2 is FNYEAQ. The CDR3 loop reads CASSLVSRSSSYEQYF. CDR3 nucleotides: TGTGCCAGCAGCTTAGTAAGCAGGTCGAGCTCCTACGAGCAGTACTTC.

The chain uses TRBV3-1 (or the pseudogene TRBV3-2) and TRBJ2-7; 15 nucleotides agree with TRBD2. Germline CDR1 LGHDT, CDR2 YNNKEL (reference sequence). J gave up 6 bases and V 5 bases, and 5 bases lay outside the gene matches. The CDR3 totals 15 residues. CDR3 protein: CASSAGLAGGPEQYF. CDR3 nucleotide sequence: TGTGCCAGCAGCGCCGGACTAGCGGGAGGGCCCGAGCAGTACTTC.

V is TRBV18 and J is TRBJ2-7; D ambiguous. The CDR3 length is 14 residues. CDR1 and CDR2 (germline): KGHSH, LQKENI. V lost 3 bases and J lost 2, with 11 bases in between. This chain's CDR3 is CASSPFSQPYEQYF. CDR3 in DNA: TGTGCCAGCTCACCCTTTAGTCAACCCTACGAGCAGTACTTC.

This clone showed up just a few times. This sequence joins TRBV7-9 and TRBJ1-6; tentatively, D is TRBD1 (6 bases). Germline V lookup: CDR1 SEHNR, CDR2 FQNEAQ (reference sequence). The CDR3 consists of 15 residues. Deletions cut 2 bases from V and 10 bases from J, with 15 bases between. CDR3 region: CASSLYSGDKSPLHF. As DNA, the CDR3 is TGTGCCAGCAGCTTATACTCAGGGGACAAATCACCCCTCCACTTT.

The CDR3 coding sequence is TGTGCCAGCAGGTTCCTTGGTGGCTACACCTTC. It translates to CASRFLGGYTF. The chain has TRBV19 and TRBJ1-2; no firm D call. The germline V gene encodes CDR1 LNHDA and CDR2 SQIVND (reference sequence). The CDR3 runs 11 residues. V was shortened by 9 bases and J by 7 bases, with 12 bases between the two germline ends.

The table lists this clone with a count of one. The chain recombines TRBV6-5 with TRBJ1-4; a possible D gene is TRBD1 (5 bases). The CDR3 has 13 amino acids. V lost 6 bases and J 7 bases, leaving 12 bases between the germline ends. From germline, CDR1 is MNHEY and CDR2 SVGAGI. The CDR3 reads CASSPDTGEKLFF. The CDR3, as DNA: TGTGCCAGCAGCCCCGACACAGGTGAAAAACTGTTTTTT.

This clone has more than one count but fewer than ten. The sample contains more than one DNA sequence encoding this CDR3. The chain recombines TRBV10-1 with TRBJ2-7, with a possible D match to TRBD2 (5 bases). Germline V gives CDR1 WNHNN, CDR2 SYGVQD (reference sequence). CDR3 size: 13 residues. Trimming left V 0 bases short and J 2 bases short, with 5 bases between. CDR3 loop: CASSESGTYEQYF. In nucleotides, the CDR3 is TGCGCCAGCAGTGAGTCCGGGACCTACGAGCAGTACTTC.

The rearrangement uses TRBV7-2 and TRBJ1-1, with a weak D call TRBD1 (6 bases). This CDR3 has 16 residues. V was clipped by 3 bases and J by 1 base, with 15 bases between them. The germline V gene has CDR1 SGHTA and CDR2 FQGNSA. The DNA of the CDR3 is TGTGCCAGCAGCTTCGGGACAAGGTTTTCGAACACTGAAGCTTTCTTT. Protein product: CASSFGTRFSNTEAFF.

This clone was detected a few times. The V call is TRBV6-6, the J call TRBJ1-1; 8 bases fit TRBD1. The CDR3 sequence is 14 residues long. CDR1 is MNHNY and CDR2 is SVGAGI in the germline V gene (reference sequence). Unmatched junction bases numbered 2, after V lost 3 bases and J lost 2 bases. Here the CDR3 reads CASSYQGANTEAFF. The CDR3 nucleotides are TGTGCCAGCAGTTATCAGGGGGCCAACACTGAAGCTTTCTTT.

V is TRBV5-1 and J is TRBJ1-4, with D unclear. The germline V and J ends were trimmed by 4 bases and 4 bases, with 14 bases remaining between them. The CDR3 length is 15 residues. The germline CDR1 and CDR2 sequences are SGHRS and YFSETQ. The CDR3 protein is CASSASGPHNEKLFF. CDR3 coding DNA: TGCGCCAGCAGCGCTTCCGGGCCCCATAATGAAAAACTGTTTTTT.